These T cell receptor beta chains were read from a single sample in a study of blood T cell repertoires in COVID-19. The table came from immunoSEQ multiplex PCR; TCRdb's copy has only in-frame clones and leaves some out. The data contain around 190,000 clones, about 88% of them singletons. The specimen sequenced was peripheral blood. These TCRs come from a young man who had recovered from COVID-19. CDR3s leave out the opening cysteine and the closing phenylalanine or tryptophan.

J,V,CDR3
TRBJ2-2,TRBV7-2,ASSLLDTGELF
TRBJ1-1,TRBV25-1,ASSVSTGLNTEAF
TRBJ1-4,TRBV10-3,AISDSYGEKLF
TRBJ1-3,TRBV19,ASSTRRAGSSGNTIY
TRBJ2-1,TRBV5-4,ASSRAGGVDEQF
TRBJ2-3,TRBV29-1,SVEGQGVTDTQY
TRBJ2-2,TRBV9,ASSQRQGSAGELF
TRBJ1-2,TRBV24-1,ATSDSRDYGYT
TRBJ1-2,TRBV29-1,SVFGQEGDYGYT
TRBJ2-7,TRBV28,ASSFPTGTSSRAYEQY
TRBJ2-7,TRBV7-9,ASSFSSGSEEQY
TRBJ1-1,TRBV6-5,ASSGGTVEAF
TRBJ1-2,TRBV19,ASSMGSGTGAPANYGYT
TRBJ2-2,TRBV11-3,ASSPRTGGQLSHRELF
TRBJ2-1,TRBV15,ATSRGASGRSEQF
TRBJ2-2,TRBV20-1,SASWGPLPGLAGDTGELF
TRBJ1-5,TRBV6-5,ASSSDRWNQPQH
TRBJ2-1,TRBV19,ASSITAGGLYNEQF
TRBJ2-1,TRBV6-6,ASSYAGGDEQF